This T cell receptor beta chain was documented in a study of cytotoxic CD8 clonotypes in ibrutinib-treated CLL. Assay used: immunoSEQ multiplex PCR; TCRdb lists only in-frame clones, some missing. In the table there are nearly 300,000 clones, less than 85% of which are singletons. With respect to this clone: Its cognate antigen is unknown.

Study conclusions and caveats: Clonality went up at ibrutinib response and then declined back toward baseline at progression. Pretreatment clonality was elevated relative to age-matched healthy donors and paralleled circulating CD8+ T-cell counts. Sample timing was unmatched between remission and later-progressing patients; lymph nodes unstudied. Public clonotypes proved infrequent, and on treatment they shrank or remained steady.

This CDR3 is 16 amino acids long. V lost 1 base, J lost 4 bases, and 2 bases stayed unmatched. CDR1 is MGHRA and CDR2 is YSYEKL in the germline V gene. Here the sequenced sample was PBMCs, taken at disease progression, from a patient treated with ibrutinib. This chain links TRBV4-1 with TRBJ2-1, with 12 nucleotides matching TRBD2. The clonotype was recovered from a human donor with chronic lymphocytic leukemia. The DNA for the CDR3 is TGCGCCAGCAGCCAAGTTGGGACTAGCGGGTACAATGAGCAGTTCTTC. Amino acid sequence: CASSQVGTSGYNEQFF.